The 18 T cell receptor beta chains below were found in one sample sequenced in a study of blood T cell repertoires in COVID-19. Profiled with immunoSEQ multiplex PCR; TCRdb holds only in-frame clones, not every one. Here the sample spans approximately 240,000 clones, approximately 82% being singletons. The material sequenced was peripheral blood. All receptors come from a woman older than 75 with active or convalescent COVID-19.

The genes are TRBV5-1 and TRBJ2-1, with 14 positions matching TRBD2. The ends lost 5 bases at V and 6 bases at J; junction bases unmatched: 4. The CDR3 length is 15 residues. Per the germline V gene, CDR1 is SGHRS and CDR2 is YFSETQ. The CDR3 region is CASRWTSGGLNEQFF. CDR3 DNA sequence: TGCGCCAGCAGATGGACTAGCGGGGGGCTCAATGAGCAGTTCTTC.

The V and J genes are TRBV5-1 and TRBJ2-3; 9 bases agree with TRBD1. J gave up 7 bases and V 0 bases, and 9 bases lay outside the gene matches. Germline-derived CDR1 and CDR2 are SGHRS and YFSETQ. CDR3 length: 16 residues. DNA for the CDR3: TGCGCCAGCAGCTTGGCCGGGGGACAGGGCTTTAATACGCAGTATTTT. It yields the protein CASSLAGGQGFNTQYF.

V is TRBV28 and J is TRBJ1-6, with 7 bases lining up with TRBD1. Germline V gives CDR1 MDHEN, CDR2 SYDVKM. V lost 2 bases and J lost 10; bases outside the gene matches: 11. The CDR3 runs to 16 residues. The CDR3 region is CASSLPGDSIGSPLHF. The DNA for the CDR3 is TGTGCCAGCAGTTTACCCGGGGACAGTATAGGGTCACCCCTCCACTTT.

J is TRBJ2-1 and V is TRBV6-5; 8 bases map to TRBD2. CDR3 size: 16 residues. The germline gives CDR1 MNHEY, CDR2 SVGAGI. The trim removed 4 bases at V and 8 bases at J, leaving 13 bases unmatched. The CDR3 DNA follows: TGTGCCAGCAGTTCCGGGCGGGAGGCCCCTAGTTATGAGCAGTTCTTC. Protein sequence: CASSSGREAPSYEQFF.

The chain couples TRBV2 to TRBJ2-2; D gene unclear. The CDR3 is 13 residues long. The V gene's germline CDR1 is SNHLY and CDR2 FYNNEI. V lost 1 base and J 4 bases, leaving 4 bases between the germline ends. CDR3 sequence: CASSEVLTGELFF. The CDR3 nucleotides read TGTGCCAGCAGTGAAGTCCTCACCGGGGAGCTGTTTTTT. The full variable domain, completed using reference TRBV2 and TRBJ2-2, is EPEVTQTPSHQVTQMGQEVILRCVPISNHLYFYWYRQILGQKVEFLVSFYNNEISEKSEIFDDQFSVERPDGSNFTLKIRSTKLEDSAMYFCASSEVLTGELFFGEGSRLTVL.

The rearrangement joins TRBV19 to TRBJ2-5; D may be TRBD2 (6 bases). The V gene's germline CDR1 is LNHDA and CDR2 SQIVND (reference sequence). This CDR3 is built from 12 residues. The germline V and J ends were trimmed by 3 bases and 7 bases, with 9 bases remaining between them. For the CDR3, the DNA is TGTGCCAGTAGTATTGACGGGGGGACCCAGTACTTC. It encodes CASSIDGGTQYF.

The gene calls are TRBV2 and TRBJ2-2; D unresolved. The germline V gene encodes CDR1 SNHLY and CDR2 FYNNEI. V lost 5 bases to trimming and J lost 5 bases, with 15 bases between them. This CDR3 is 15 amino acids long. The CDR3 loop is CASSLDIPSTGELFF. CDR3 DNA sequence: TGTGCCAGCAGTCTCGACATCCCCAGTACCGGGGAGCTGTTTTTT.

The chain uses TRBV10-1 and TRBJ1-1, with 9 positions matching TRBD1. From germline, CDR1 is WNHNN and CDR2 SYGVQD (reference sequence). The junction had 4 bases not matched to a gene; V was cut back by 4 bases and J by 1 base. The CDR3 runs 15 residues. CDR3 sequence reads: CASSGMGQGNTEAFF. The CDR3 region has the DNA TGCGCCAGCAGTGGCATGGGACAGGGGAACACTGAAGCTTTCTTT.

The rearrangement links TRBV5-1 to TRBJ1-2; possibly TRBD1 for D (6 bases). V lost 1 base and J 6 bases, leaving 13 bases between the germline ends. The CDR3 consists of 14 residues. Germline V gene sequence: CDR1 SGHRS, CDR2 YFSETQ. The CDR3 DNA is TGCGCCAGCAGCTTGAACAGGGCTGGAGATGGCTACACCTTC. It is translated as CASSLNRAGDGYTF.

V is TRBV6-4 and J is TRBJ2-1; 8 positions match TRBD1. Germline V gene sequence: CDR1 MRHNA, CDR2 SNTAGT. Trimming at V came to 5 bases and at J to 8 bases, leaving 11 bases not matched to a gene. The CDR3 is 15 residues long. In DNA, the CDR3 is TGTGCCAGCAGTTATTTGGGACAGGTCTGGGATGAGCAGTTCTTC. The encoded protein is CASSYLGQVWDEQFF.

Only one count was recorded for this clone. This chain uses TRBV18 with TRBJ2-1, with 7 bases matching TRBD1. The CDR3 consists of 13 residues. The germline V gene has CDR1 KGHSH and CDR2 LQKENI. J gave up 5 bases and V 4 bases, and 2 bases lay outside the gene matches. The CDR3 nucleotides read TGTGCCAGCTCACGACAGGGAAACAATGAGCAGTTCTTC. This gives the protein CASSRQGNNEQFF.

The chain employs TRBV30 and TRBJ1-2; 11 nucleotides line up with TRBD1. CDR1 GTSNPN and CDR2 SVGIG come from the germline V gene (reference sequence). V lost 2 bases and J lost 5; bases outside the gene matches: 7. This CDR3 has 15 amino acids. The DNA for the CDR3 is TGTGCCTGGAGTACAACTCGGGACAGGGGGTATGGCTACACCTTC. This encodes CAWSTTRDRGYGYTF.

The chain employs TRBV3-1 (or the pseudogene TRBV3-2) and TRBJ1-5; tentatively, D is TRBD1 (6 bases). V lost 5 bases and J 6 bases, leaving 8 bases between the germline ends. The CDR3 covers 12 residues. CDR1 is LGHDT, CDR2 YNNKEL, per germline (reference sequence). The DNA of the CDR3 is TGTGCCAGCAGCACAGGGTTTCAGCCCCAGCATTTT. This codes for CASSTGFQPQHF.

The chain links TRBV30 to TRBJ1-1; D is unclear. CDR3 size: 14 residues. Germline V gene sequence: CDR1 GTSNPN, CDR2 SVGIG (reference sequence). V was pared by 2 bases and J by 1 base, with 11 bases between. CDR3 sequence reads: CAWSPGLPNTEAFF. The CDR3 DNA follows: TGTGCCTGGAGTCCCGGTCTTCCGAACACTGAAGCTTTCTTT. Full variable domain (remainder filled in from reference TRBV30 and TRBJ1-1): SQTIHQWPATLVQPVGSPLSLECTVEGTSNPNLYWYRQAAGRGLQLLFYSVGIGQISSEVPQNLSASRPQDRQFILSSKKLLLSDSGFYLCAWSPGLPNTEAFFGQGTRLTVV.

CDR3 protein: CASSGLAGSDTQYF. The CDR3 DNA sequence: TGTGCCAGTAGCGGACTAGCGGGGTCCGATACGCAGTATTTT. The rearrangement joins TRBV19 to TRBJ2-3; 12 nucleotides line up with TRBD2. This CDR3 region has 14 residues. Trimming removed 6 bases from V and 6 bases from J; junction bases left unmatched: 4. Germline-derived CDR1 and CDR2 are LNHDA and SQIVND (reference sequence).

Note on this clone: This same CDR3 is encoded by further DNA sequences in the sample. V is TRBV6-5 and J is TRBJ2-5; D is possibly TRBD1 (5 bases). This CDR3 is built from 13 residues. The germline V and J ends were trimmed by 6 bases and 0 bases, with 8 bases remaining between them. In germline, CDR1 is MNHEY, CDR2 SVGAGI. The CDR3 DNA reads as TGTGCCAGCAGGCAGGGATACCAAGAGACCCAGTACTTC. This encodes CASRQGYQETQYF.

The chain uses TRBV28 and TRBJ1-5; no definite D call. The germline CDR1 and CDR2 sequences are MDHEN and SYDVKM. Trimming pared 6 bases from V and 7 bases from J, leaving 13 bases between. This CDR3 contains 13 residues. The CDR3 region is CASREGGWQPQHF. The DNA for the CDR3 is TGTGCCAGCAGAGAGGGCGGATGGCAGCCCCAGCATTTT. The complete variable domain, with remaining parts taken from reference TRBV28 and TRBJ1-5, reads DVKVTQSSRYLVKRTGEKVFLECVQDMDHENMFWYRQDPGLGLRLIYFSYDVKMKEKGDIPEGYSVSREKKERFSLILESASTNQTSMYLCASREGGWQPQHFGDGTRLSIL.

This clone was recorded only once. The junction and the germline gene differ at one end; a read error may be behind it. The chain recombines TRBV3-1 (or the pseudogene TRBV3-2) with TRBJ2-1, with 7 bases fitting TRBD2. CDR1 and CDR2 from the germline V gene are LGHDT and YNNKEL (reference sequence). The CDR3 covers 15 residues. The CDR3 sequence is CASTQELAGVNEQFF. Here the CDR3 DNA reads TGTGCCAGCACCCAAGAACTGGCGGGAGTAAATGAGCAGTTCTTC.